A single T cell receptor beta chain is shown here with its context. This sample stems from a study of T cell changes during pregnancy in multiple sclerosis. With 1 base removed from V and 0 bases from J, the gap between germline ends came to 7 bases. The CDR3 covers 14 residues. Germline values: CDR1 SNHLY, CDR2 FYNNEI. The repertoire was sequenced with immunoSEQ multiplex PCR; TCRdb's copy has only in-frame clones and lacks some. The sample records fewer than 50,000 clones, about 89% being singletons. This chain connects TRBV2 to TRBJ2-7, with no clear D. The sequencing used CD4+ T cells from peripheral blood mononuclear cells, collected in the first trimester of pregnancy. This receptor was identified in a female donor with multiple sclerosis, enrolled in a pregnancy study. The CDR3 DNA is TGTGCCAGCAGTGAAGTTTTGTACTCCTACGAGCAGTACTTC. Translation gives CASSEVLYSYEQYF.